This T cell receptor beta chain was sequenced for a study of neoadjuvant anti-PD-1 for oral cavity cancer. Indicated time point: after neoadjuvant nivolumab, at surgical resection. Assay: immunoSEQ multiplex PCR; the TCRdb copy retains only in-frame clones and omits some. The sample carries roughly 15,000 clones, about 77% recorded once. CDR3 length equals 18 residues. Trimming took 1 base from V and 3 from J, leaving 22 bases between them. Germline V gives CDR1 MGHRA, CDR2 YSYEKL. This sequence was found in a person aged 40 to 85 with oral cavity squamous cell carcinoma. This chain joins TRBV4-1 and TRBJ2-7, with D possibly TRBD1 on 6 matching bases. The sample was PBMCs, taken after nivolumab (anti-PD-1) treatment. The CDR3 DNA sequence: TGCGCCAGCAGCCAAGGTCTACCGACCGGGACCAGGGGCTACGAGCAGTACTTC. This sequence encodes CASSQGLPTGTRGYEQYF.